The 20 T cell receptor beta chains reported below all come from one sample, sequenced in a study of blood T cell repertoires in COVID-19. Produced via immunoSEQ multiplex PCR; TCRdb's table is partial and in-frame only. The sample yields around 270,000 clones, around 88% seen once. Sequencing was done on a sample of peripheral blood. The receptors stem from a man between 35 and 55 years old with acute or convalescent COVID-19.

The chain employs TRBV30 and TRBJ1-3; D is undetermined. Trimming stripped 0 bases from V and 0 bases from J, with 12 bases between. The CDR3 is made up of 16 amino acids. Germline V CDR1 and CDR2: GTSNPN, SVGIG (reference sequence). The CDR3 nucleotides read TGTGCCTGGAGTGTACTATCGTCATACTCTGGAAACACCATATATTTT. This codes for CAWSVLSSYSGNTIYF.

The chain links TRBV29-1 to TRBJ1-2; possible D gene TRBD1, 6 bases. V was trimmed by 0 bases and J by 4 bases, leaving 15 bases between them. The CDR3 is made up of 15 amino acids. Germline assignment: CDR1 SQVTM and CDR2 ANQGSEA. The CDR3 region is CSVEDQRGRSYGYTF. CDR3 coding DNA: TGCAGCGTTGAAGATCAGCGGGGGCGCTCCTATGGCTACACCTTC.

Comment on this clone: The sample carries other DNA sequences with the same CDR3. The CDR3 is CASSERGGGTEAFF. CDR3 bases: TGTGCCAGCAGTGAACGGGGGGGTGGTACTGAAGCTTTCTTT. The chain uses TRBV6-1 and TRBJ1-1; D perhaps matches TRBD1 (5 bases). This CDR3 comprises 14 residues. V lost 2 bases and J lost 5, with 12 bases in between. Germline V CDR1 and CDR2: MNHNS, SASEGT.

The V gene is TRBV6-5, the J gene TRBJ1-1; TRBD1 agrees at 7 bases. Germline loops: CDR1 MNHEY, CDR2 SVGAGI. The CDR3 totals 12 residues. J gave up 6 bases and V 8 bases, and 6 bases lay outside the gene matches. The CDR3 bases are TGTGCCAGCGGCAGGGGGGTCCCTGAAGCTTTCTTT. Encoded protein: CASGRGVPEAFF.

This clone was counted once. The CDR3 is CAWSVTGGSPLHF. DNA for the CDR3: TGTGCCTGGAGTGTTACAGGGGGCTCACCCCTCCACTTT. This rearrangement joins TRBV30 to TRBJ1-6, with TRBD1 matching 9 bases. Germline V gene data show CDR1 as GTSNPN and CDR2 as SVGIG (reference sequence). V shed 0 bases and J 10 bases; nucleotides not matched to a gene: 1. The CDR3 has 13 amino acids.

The chain carries TRBV7-8 and TRBJ1-6; D not certain. This CDR3 has 13 residues. Germline V lookup: CDR1 SGHVS, CDR2 FQNEAQ. V lost 1 base to trimming and J lost 8 bases, with 6 bases between them. The CDR3: CASSLDGHSPLHF. In DNA form, the CDR3 reads TGTGCCAGCAGCTTAGATGGGCATTCACCCCTCCACTTT.

V and J are TRBV5-4 and TRBJ2-2; possible D gene TRBD1, 5 bases. The CDR3 runs 16 residues. The germline CDR1 and CDR2 sequences are SGHNT and YYREEE (reference sequence). The V end lost 0 bases, the J end lost 2 bases, and 11 bases lay between the germline ends. Here the CDR3 reads CASSLGQGFNTGELFF. CDR3 DNA: TGTGCCAGCAGCTTGGGGCAGGGCTTTAACACCGGGGAGCTGTTTTTT.

The V and J genes are TRBV12-5 and TRBJ2-2; a weak D match, TRBD1 (6 bases). V was clipped by 5 bases and J by 4 bases, with 20 bases between them. Germline V lookup: CDR1 LGHNT, CDR2 FRNRAP. The CDR3 is made up of 17 amino acids. The CDR3 DNA sequence: TGTGCTAGTGGTCCGTACGAGGGGGTTCGGGGCACCGGGGAGCTGTTTTTT. Translating gives CASGPYEGVRGTGELFF.

The J gene is TRBJ2-7, the V gene TRBV7-9; TRBD2 is a possible D gene (7 bases). V lost 1 base and J lost 5, with 15 bases in between. Germline CDR1 reads SEHNR; CDR2 reads FQNEAQ (reference sequence). The CDR3 is made up of 15 amino acids. CDR3 sequence (DNA): TGTGCCAGCAGCTTAGTACAGGGAGGGGTAGACGAGCAGTACTTC. As protein: CASSLVQGGVDEQYF.

The V and J genes are TRBV3-1 (or the pseudogene TRBV3-2) and TRBJ1-4, with TRBD1 matching over 8 bases. CDR1 and CDR2 (germline): LGHDT, YNNKEL (reference sequence). The CDR3 totals 16 residues. V lost 1 base and J lost 7; bases outside the gene matches: 8. The CDR3 sequence is CASSQGLGQVPEKLFF. The CDR3 DNA is TGTGCCAGCAGCCAAGGTTTGGGACAGGTACCTGAAAAACTGTTTTTT.

The chain joins TRBV7-9 to TRBJ1-1; D gene unclear. CDR1 is SEHNR and CDR2 is FQNEAQ in the germline V gene (reference sequence). The length of the CDR3 is 13 residues. Between the trimmed V and J ends, which lost 1 base and 7 bases, there was a span of 10 bases. CDR3 sequence (DNA): TGTGCCAGCAGCTTAGGTGCGGGTCGTGAAGCTTTCTTT. Its protein is CASSLGAGREAFF.

About this clone itself: The sample contains more than one DNA sequence encoding this CDR3. The V gene is TRBV10-3, the J gene TRBJ2-2; TRBD1 matches 8 bases. The ends lost 6 bases at V and 1 base at J; junction bases unmatched: 1. Germline V CDR1 and CDR2: ENHRY, SYGVKD. This CDR3 is built from 14 residues. This chain's CDR3 is CAISGTGNTGELFF. The DNA for the CDR3 is TGTGCCATCAGCGGGACAGGGAACACCGGGGAGCTGTTTTTT.

The chain has TRBV30 and TRBJ1-1, with TRBD1 as a possible D gene (5 bases). Trimming removed 5 bases at V and 7 bases at J, with 17 bases between. Germline V gene sequence: CDR1 GTSNPN, CDR2 SVGIG (reference sequence). The CDR3 covers 13 residues. DNA for the CDR3: TGTGCCTGGCGTAAAGGGGCAGGGAATGAAGCTTTCTTT. The encoded protein is CAWRKGAGNEAFF.

The CDR3 loop is CASSITMNTEAFF. CDR3 in DNA: TGTGCCAGTAGTATCACAATGAACACTGAAGCTTTCTTT. V and J are TRBV19 and TRBJ1-1; D is unclear. Trimming took off 3 bases at V and 0 bases at J, with 5 bases between the two ends. The length of the CDR3 is 13 residues. Germline CDR1 and CDR2: LNHDA and SQIVND (reference sequence).

The genes are TRBV19 and TRBJ2-7, with D tentatively TRBD1 (7 bases). The CDR3 has 14 residues. Trimming left V 5 bases short and J 4 bases short, with 15 bases between. Germline V lookup: CDR1 LNHDA, CDR2 SQIVND (reference sequence). The CDR3 sequence is CASSAGGWDYEQYF. The CDR3 nucleotides read TGTGCCAGTAGTGCAGGGGGGTGGGATTACGAGCAGTACTTC.

The V gene is TRBV5-4, the J gene TRBJ1-5, with unresolved D. Looked up from germline, CDR1 is SGHNT and CDR2 is YYREEE (reference sequence). Trimming took off 0 bases at V and 1 base at J, with 5 bases between the two ends. This CDR3 contains 14 residues. The CDR3 nucleotides are TGTGCCAGCAGCTTGGACAGAAGCAATCAGCCCCAGCATTTT. Residues: CASSLDRSNQPQHF.

A few counts support this clone. The J gene is TRBJ1-6, the V gene TRBV11-2; no clear D. The germline gives CDR1 SGHAT, CDR2 FQNNGV. The CDR3 is 14 residues long. Trimming took off 1 base at V and 7 bases at J, with 8 bases between the two ends. The chain's CDR3 is CASSLVAGNSPLHF. CDR3 DNA: TGTGCCAGCAGCTTAGTGGCTGGCAATTCACCCCTCCACTTT.

The rearrangement links TRBV24-1 to TRBJ2-1; 15 bases map to TRBD2. Germline trimming cut 3 bases from V and 8 bases from J; bases unmatched to any gene: 10. The CDR3 consists of 18 residues. The V gene's germline CDR1 is KGHDR and CDR2 SFDVKD. The CDR3 region has the DNA TGTGCCACCAGTGATCGGTTCGGACTAGCGGGGGGGTGGCATGAGCAGTTCTTC. Translated: CATSDRFGLAGGWHEQFF.

As DNA, the CDR3 is TGTGCCAGCAGCTTAGATGGGGCGGGAAGCACAGATACGCAGTATTTT. It translates to CASSLDGAGSTDTQYF. The chain recombines TRBV7-6 with TRBJ2-3; D might be TRBD2 (6 bases). Trimming took 1 base from V and 0 from J, leaving 11 bases between them. Germline CDR1 and CDR2: SGHVS and FNYEAQ. The CDR3 length is 16 residues.

The count of this clone is one. J is TRBJ2-2 and V is TRBV4-2, with 7 nucleotides matching TRBD1. J lost 0 bases, V lost 1 base, and 5 bases had no gene match. The germline gives CDR1 LGHNA, CDR2 YNFKEQ. This CDR3 region has 17 residues. The CDR3 reads CASSQGGDRTNTGELFF. For the CDR3, the DNA is TGTGCCAGCAGCCAAGGAGGGGACAGAACGAACACCGGGGAGCTGTTTTTT.